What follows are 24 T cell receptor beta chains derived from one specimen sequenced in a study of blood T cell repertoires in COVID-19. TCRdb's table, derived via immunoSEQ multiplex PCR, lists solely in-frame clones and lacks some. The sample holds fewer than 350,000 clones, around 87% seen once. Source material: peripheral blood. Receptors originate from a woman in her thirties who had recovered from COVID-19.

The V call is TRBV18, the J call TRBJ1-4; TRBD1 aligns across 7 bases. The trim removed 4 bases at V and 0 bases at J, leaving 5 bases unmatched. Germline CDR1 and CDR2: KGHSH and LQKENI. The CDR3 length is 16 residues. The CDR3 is CASSQSQGATNEKLFF. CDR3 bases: TGTGCCAGCTCACAGTCTCAGGGGGCAACTAATGAAAAACTGTTTTTT.

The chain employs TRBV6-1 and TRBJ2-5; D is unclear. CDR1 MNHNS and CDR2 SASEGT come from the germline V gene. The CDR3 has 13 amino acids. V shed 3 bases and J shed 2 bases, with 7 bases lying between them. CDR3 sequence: CASSELLQETQYF. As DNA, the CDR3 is TGTGCCAGCAGTGAGCTACTACAAGAGACCCAGTACTTC.

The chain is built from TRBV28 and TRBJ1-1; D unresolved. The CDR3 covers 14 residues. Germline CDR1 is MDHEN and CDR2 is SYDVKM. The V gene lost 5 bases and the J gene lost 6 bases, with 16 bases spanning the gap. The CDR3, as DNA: TGTGCCAGCAGTGTGACCCGGGCGAGGGCTGAAGCTTTCTTT. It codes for CASSVTRARAEAFF.

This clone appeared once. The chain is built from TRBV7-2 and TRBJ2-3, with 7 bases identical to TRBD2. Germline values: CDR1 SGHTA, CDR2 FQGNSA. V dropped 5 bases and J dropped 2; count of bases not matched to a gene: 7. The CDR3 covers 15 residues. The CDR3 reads CASSTKAGITDTQYF. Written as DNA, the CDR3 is TGTGCCAGCAGCACAAAAGCGGGGATCACAGATACGCAGTATTTT.

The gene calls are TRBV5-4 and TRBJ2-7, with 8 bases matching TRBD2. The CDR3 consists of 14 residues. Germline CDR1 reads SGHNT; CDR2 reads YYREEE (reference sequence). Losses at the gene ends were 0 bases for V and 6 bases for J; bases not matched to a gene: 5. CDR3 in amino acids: CASSLGSGESEQYF. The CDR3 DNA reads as TGTGCCAGCAGCTTGGGTAGCGGGGAGTCCGAGCAGTACTTC. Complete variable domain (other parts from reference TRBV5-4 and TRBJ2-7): ETGVTQSPTHLIKTRGQQVTLRCSSQSGHNTVSWYQQALGQGPQFIFQYYREEENGRGNFPPRFSGLQFPNYSSELNVNALELDDSALYLCASSLGSGESEQYFGPGTRLTVT.

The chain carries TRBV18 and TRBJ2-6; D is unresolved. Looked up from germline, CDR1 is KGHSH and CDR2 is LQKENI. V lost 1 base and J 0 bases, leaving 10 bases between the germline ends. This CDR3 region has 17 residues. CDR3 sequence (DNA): TGTGCCAGCTCACCACTTTATCAGGTCTCTGGGGCCAACGTCCTGACTTTC. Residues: CASSPLYQVSGANVLTF.

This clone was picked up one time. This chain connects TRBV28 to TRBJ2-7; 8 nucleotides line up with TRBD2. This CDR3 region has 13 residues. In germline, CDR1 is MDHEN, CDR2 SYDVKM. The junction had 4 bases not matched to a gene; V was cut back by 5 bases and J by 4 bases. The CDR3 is CASSEAGEYEQYF. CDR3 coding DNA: TGTGCCAGCAGTGAAGCGGGAGAGTACGAGCAGTACTTC.

CDR3 in DNA: TGTGCCAGCAGCCGAACAGGGGTCAGGGATACGCAGTATTTT. Translating it yields CASSRTGVRDTQYF. The rearrangement uses TRBV9 and TRBJ2-3, with TRBD1 matching 7 bases. This CDR3 has 14 amino acids. The germline V gene encodes CDR1 SGDLS and CDR2 YYNGEE. V was clipped by 4 bases and J by 6 bases; unmatched bases: 8.

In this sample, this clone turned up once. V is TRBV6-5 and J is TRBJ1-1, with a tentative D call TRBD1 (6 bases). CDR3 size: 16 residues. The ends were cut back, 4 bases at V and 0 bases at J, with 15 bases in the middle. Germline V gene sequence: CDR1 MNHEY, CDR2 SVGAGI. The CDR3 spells CASSSQGRRMNTEAFF. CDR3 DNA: TGTGCCAGCAGTTCACAGGGTAGAAGGATGAACACTGAAGCTTTCTTT.

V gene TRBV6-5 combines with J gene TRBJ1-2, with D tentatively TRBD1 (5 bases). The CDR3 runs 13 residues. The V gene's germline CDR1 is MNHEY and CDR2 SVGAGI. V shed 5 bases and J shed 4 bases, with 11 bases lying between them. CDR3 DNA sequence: TGTGCCAGCAGTCGCGAAGGGGCCTATGGCTACACCTTC. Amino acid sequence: CASSREGAYGYTF.

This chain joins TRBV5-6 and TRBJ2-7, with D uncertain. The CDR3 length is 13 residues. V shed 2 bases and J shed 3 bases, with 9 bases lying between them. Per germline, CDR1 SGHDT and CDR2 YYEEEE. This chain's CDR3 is CASSFQANYEQYF. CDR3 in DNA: TGTGCCAGCAGCTTTCAGGCGAACTACGAGCAGTACTTC.

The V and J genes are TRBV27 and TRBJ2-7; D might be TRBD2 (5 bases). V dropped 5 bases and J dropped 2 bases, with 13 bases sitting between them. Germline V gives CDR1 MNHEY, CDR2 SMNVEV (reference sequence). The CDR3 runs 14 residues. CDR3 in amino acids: CASSPGLTPYEQYF. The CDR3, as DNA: TGTGCCAGCAGTCCTGGACTGACCCCCTACGAGCAGTACTTC.

Here the CDR3 DNA reads TGTGCCAGCAGCGGTCCTGTGGGCGGGGGATCGGCAGATACGCAGTATTTT. Encoded protein: CASSGPVGGGSADTQYF. The rearrangement joins TRBV5-4 to TRBJ2-3; the match to TRBD2 covers 7 bases. The CDR3 is 17 amino acids. V trimming: 4 bases; J trimming: 4 bases; junction bases outside the gene matches: 15. Germline CDR1 reads SGHNT; CDR2 reads YYREEE (reference sequence). The full variable domain, in which reference TRBV5-4 and TRBJ2-3 provide the parts outside the CDR3, is ETGVTQSPTHLIKTRGQQVTLRCSSQSGHNTVSWYQQALGQGPQFIFQYYREEENGRGNFPPRFSGLQFPNYSSELNVNALELDDSALYLCASSGPVGGGSADTQYFGPGTRLTVL.

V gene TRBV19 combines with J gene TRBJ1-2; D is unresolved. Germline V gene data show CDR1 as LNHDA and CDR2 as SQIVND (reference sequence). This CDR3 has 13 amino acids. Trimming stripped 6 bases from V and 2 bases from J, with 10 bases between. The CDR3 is CASRPTENYGYTF. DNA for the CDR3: TGTGCCAGTAGGCCGACGGAGAACTATGGCTACACCTTC.

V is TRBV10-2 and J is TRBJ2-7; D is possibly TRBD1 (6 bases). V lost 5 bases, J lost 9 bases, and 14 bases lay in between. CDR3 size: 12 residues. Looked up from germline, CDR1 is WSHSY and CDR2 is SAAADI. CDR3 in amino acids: CASSSQGPLQYF. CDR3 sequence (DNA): TGCGCCAGCAGTAGCCAGGGGCCTTTGCAGTACTTC.

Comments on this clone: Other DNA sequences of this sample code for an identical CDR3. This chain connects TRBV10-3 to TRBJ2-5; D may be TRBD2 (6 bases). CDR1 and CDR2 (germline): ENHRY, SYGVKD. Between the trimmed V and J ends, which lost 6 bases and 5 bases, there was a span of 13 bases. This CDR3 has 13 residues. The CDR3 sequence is CAIREGGKETQYF. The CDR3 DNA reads TGTGCCATCAGAGAAGGAGGGAAGGAGACCCAGTACTTC.

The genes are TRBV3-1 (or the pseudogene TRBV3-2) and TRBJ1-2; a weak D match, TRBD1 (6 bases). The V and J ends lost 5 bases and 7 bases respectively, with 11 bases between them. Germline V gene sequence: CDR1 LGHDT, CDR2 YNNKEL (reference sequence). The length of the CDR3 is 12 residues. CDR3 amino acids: CASSLEGGGYTF. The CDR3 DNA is TGTGCCAGCAGCTTGGAAGGGGGTGGCTACACCTTC.

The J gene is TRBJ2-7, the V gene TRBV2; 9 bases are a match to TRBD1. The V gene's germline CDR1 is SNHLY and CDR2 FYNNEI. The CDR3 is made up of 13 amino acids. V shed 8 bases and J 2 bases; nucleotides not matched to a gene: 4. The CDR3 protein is CASSTGGTYEQYF. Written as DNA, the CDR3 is TGTGCCAGCTCGACAGGGGGAACCTACGAGCAGTACTTC.

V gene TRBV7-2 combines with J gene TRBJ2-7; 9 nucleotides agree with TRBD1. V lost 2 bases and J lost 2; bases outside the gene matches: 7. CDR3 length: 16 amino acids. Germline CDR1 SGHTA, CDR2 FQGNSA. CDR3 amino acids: CASSLSSTGGAYEQYF. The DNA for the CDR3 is TGTGCCAGCAGCTTAAGTTCGACAGGGGGGGCCTACGAGCAGTACTTC.

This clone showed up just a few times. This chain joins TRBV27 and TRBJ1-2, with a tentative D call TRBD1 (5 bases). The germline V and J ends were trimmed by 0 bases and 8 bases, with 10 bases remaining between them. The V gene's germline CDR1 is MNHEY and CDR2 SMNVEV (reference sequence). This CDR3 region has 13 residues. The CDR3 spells CASSLSKGHGYTF. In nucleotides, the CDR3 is TGTGCCAGCAGTTTATCGAAGGGGCACGGCTACACCTTC.

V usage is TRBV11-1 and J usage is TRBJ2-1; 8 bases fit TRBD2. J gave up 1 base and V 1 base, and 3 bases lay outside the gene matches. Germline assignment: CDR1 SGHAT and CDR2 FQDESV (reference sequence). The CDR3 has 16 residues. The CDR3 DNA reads TGTGCCAGCAGCTTAGTTGCGGGGGGTTCCTACAATGAGCAGTTCTTC. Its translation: CASSLVAGGSYNEQFF.

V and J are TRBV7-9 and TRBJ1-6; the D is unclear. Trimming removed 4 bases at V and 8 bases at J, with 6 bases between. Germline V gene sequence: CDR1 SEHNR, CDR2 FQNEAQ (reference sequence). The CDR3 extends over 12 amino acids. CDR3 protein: CASSYSDSPLHF. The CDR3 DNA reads TGTGCCAGCAGCTATAGTGATTCACCCCTCCACTTT.

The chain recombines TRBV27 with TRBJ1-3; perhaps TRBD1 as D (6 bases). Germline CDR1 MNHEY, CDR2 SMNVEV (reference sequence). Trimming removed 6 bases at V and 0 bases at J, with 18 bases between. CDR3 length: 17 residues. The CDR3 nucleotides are TGTGCCAGCAGGGGAGAAGGACAGCTGTTCTCTGGAAACACCATATATTTT. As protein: CASRGEGQLFSGNTIYF.

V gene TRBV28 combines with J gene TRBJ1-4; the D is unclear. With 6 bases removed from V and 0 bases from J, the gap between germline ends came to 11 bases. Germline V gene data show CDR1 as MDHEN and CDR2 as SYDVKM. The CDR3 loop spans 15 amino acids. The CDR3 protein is CASRTRAATNEKLFF. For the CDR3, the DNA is TGTGCCAGCAGGACGAGGGCTGCAACTAATGAAAAACTGTTTTTT.